Following are 8 T cell receptor beta chains from one sample sequenced in a study of OX40 agonist ivuxolimab in advanced cancers. Profiled with immunoSEQ multiplex PCR; TCRdb holds only in-frame clones, not every one. The sample includes more than 45,000 clones, 65% to 85% seen only once; the top ten take approximately 4.5%. This specimen consisted of CD4+ or CD8+ T cells sorted from blood, obtained in a trial of the OX40 agonist ivuxolimab. These receptors originate from an adult with an advanced solid tumor such as melanoma, head and neck, liver or kidney cancer.

The chain is built from TRBV27 and TRBJ2-7; 12 nucleotides line up with TRBD1. The CDR3 contains 13 residues. The germline V gene has CDR1 MNHEY and CDR2 SMNVEV (reference sequence). V trimming: 10 bases; J trimming: 4 bases; junction bases outside the gene matches: 5. This CDR3 is CATRDRGRYEQYF. Written as DNA, the CDR3 is TGTGCCACCCGGGACAGGGGGCGTTACGAGCAGTACTTC.

The chain employs TRBV4-2 and TRBJ2-1; TRBD1 is a possible D gene (6 bases). V lost 5 bases and J lost 3, with 26 bases in between. In germline, CDR1 is LGHNA, CDR2 YNFKEQ. The CDR3 contains 19 residues. The CDR3 loop is CASSFDGQLRDGSYNEQFF. Here the CDR3 DNA reads TGTGCCAGCAGCTTCGACGGACAGCTTCGGGACGGAAGCTACAATGAGCAGTTCTTC.

This chain joins TRBV14 and TRBJ2-3; a weak D match, TRBD2 (5 bases). The CDR3 has 15 residues. Germline loops: CDR1 SGHDN, CDR2 FVKESK. With 3 bases removed from V and 3 bases from J, the gap between germline ends came to 13 bases. CDR3 nucleotide sequence: TGTGCCAGCAGCCACGGTCTTCCGGGGACAGATACGCAGTATTTT. Translating gives CASSHGLPGTDTQYF.

The V gene is TRBV7-3, the J gene TRBJ1-1; TRBD1 is a possible D gene (5 bases). The CDR3 has 13 amino acids. Trimming cost V 0 bases and J 6 bases, with 8 bases left between them. Germline CDR1 is SGHTA and CDR2 is FQGTGA. CDR3 sequence reads: CASSLTGAAEAFF. CDR3 sequence (DNA): TGTGCCAGCAGCTTAACAGGGGCCGCTGAAGCTTTCTTT.

The chain employs TRBV9 and TRBJ1-2; a weak D match, TRBD1 (5 bases). CDR1 SGDLS and CDR2 YYNGEE come from the germline V gene. This CDR3 has 15 amino acids. The V gene lost 4 bases and the J gene lost 2 bases, with 15 bases spanning the gap. The CDR3 sequence: CASSTGHQANYGYTF. In DNA, the CDR3 is TGTGCCAGCAGCACCGGACACCAAGCCAACTATGGCTACACCTTC. The full variable domain, rest sourced from reference TRBV9 and TRBJ1-2, is DSGVTQTPKHLITATGQRVTLRCSPRSGDLSVYWYQQSLDQGLQFLIQYYNGEERAKGNILERFSAQQFPDLHSELNLSSLELGDSALYFCASSTGHQANYGYTFGSGTRLTVV.

This rearrangement joins TRBV7-9 to TRBJ2-2; 10 nucleotides agree with TRBD2. In germline, CDR1 is SEHNR, CDR2 FQNEAQ (reference sequence). The V gene end was trimmed by 4 bases and the J gene end by 0 bases; junction bases not matched to a gene: 2. CDR3 length: 16 residues. The CDR3 is CASSSGLAANTGELFF. The CDR3 DNA sequence: TGTGCCAGCAGCTCAGGACTAGCGGCGAACACCGGGGAGCTGTTTTTT. Full variable domain (rest looked up from reference TRBV7-9 and TRBJ2-2): DTGVSQNPRHKITKRGQNVTFRCDPISEHNRLYWYRQTLGQGPEFLTYFQNEAQLEKSRLLSDRFSAERPKGSFSTLEIQRTEQGDSAMYLCASSSGLAANTGELFFGEGSRLTVL.

The J gene is TRBJ1-5, the V gene TRBV6-1, with D uncertain. Germline V gene sequence: CDR1 MNHNS, CDR2 SASEGT. V dropped 4 bases and J dropped 1 base, with 14 bases sitting between them. The length of the CDR3 is 16 residues. Here the CDR3 reads CASSAPAAGSNQPQHF. As DNA, the CDR3 is TGTGCCAGCAGTGCACCGGCCGCCGGGAGCAATCAGCCCCAGCATTTT.

V gene TRBV29-1 combines with J gene TRBJ2-5, with 7 nucleotides matching TRBD2. CDR1 SQVTM and CDR2 ANQGSEA come from the germline V gene. The CDR3 totals 13 residues. V dropped 3 bases and J dropped 2; count of bases not matched to a gene: 3. This chain's CDR3 is CSVDSGGQETQYF. DNA of the CDR3: TGCAGCGTTGATTCGGGGGGTCAAGAGACCCAGTACTTC.